A selection of T cell receptor beta chains follows, all from one sample in a study of cytomegalovirus exposure and HLA in healthy donors. TCRdb keeps only in-frame clones here, not all; method: immunoSEQ multiplex PCR. The data contain about 170,000 clones, 60% to 80% of them singletons. The sequenced material came from PBMCs. The receptor set was obtained from a female donor in good health and CMV-seronegative. The conserved cysteine and the conserved F or W are not part of the CDR3 here. The D gene is left open where the match is weak.

J	D	V	CDR3
TRBJ1-6	NA	TRBV7-9	ASSLRWGREDSPLH
TRBJ1-1	TRBD1	TRBV18	ASSPGQGANTEAF
TRBJ2-2	TRBD1	TRBV7-6	ASSPLTGATGELF
TRBJ2-1	TRBD1	TRBV6-1	ASKKTGTDYNEQF
TRBJ1-1	TRBD1	TRBV28	ASSLFGTGREAF
TRBJ1-1	NA	TRBV19	ASSIPGVSTEAF
TRBJ1-2	TRBD1	TRBV9	ASSVWDRGPNYGYT
TRBJ1-4	TRBD1	TRBV28	ASSFGTASGDEKLF
TRBJ2-7	TRBD1	TRBV19	ASSTGTGATYEQY
TRBJ2-3	TRBD2	TRBV7-2	ASSLAGGVGTDTQY
TRBJ2-7	TRBD2	TRBV7-2	ASSLGKLAGASYEQY